These T cell receptor beta chains were read from a single sample in a study of persistence of HIV-infected CD4 T cells. These TCRs are of unknown antigen specificity. Produced via immunoSEQ multiplex PCR; TCRdb's table is partial and in-frame only. The sample consists of approximately 7,000 clones, about 80% of them appearing once. Here the sequenced sample was CD4+ T cells sorted from PBMCs after 18-hour stimulation, taken from a patient who received antiretroviral therapy. The receptors shown here come from an adult woman with HIV who was CMV-seropositive. CDR3s include the opening cysteine and the closing phenylalanine or tryptophan. D genes are given only for firm matches. Size is stated for part of the rows, as once, few or many counts, or as a class when the clone is expanded.

- TRBJ1-2 TRBD1 TRBV19 CASSPTRDSNYGYTF TGTGCCAGTAGTCCCACCCGGGACAGTAACTATGGCTACACCTTC
- TRBJ1-6 - TRBV7-9 CASTDTLSYNSPLHF TGTGCCAGCACCGACACCCTCTCCTATAATTCACCCCTCCACTTT
few TRBJ1-6 TRBD1 TRBV6-1 CASSEAWAGGRSPLHF TGTGCCAGCAGTGAAGCGTGGGCAGGGGGCAGGTCACCCCTCCACTTT
- TRBJ1-2 TRBD1 TRBV7-9 CASSEPGGGYTF TGTGCCAGCAGCGAACCAGGGGGTGGCTACACCTTC
few TRBJ1-2 - TRBV27 CASSLSGVSSSGYTF TGTGCCAGCAGTTTATCGGGGGTTTCTAGTTCTGGCTACACCTTC
once TRBJ2-5 - TRBV20-1 CSAEQQETQYF TGCAGTGCTGAACAGCAAGAGACCCAGTACTTC
- TRBJ1-5 - TRBV7-6 CASSLVDRNRESNQPQHF TGTGCCAGCAGCTTAGTTGATCGGAACAGGGAAAGCAATCAGCCCCAGCATTTT
- TRBJ1-4 - TRBV6-5 CASSPRGLSEKLFF TGTGCCAGCAGTCCCAGAGGGTTGAGTGAAAAACTGTTTTTT
- TRBJ1-2 - TRBV7-2 CASSLSQGGSGNGYTF TGTGCCAGCAGCTTATCCCAGGGAGGGTCTGGAAATGGCTACACCTTC
- TRBJ2-7 - TRBV2 CASSVQGNEQYF TGTGCCAGCAGTGTGCAGGGGAACGAGCAGTACTTC
- TRBJ2-7 TRBD2 TRBV25-1 CASSASSGGRHRDEQYF TGTGCCAGCAGTGCCTCCTCCGGGGGGAGGCATCGCGACGAGCAGTACTTC
- TRBJ1-3 - TRBV28 CASSLVTGAGNTIYF TGTGCCAGCAGTTTGGTCACGGGGGCTGGAAACACCATATATTTT
- TRBJ2-4 TRBD1 TRBV3-1/TRBV3-2 CASSPPPGQGVGKNIQYF TGTGCCAGCAGCCCGCCTCCGGGACAGGGGGTAGGCAAAAACATTCAGTACTTC
- TRBJ2-5 - TRBV2 CASSVGTQYF TGTGCCAGCAGTGTCGGGACCCAGTACTTC
- TRBJ2-3 TRBD1 TRBV12-3/TRBV12-4 CASSQQGRDTQYF TGTGCCAGCAGCCAACAGGGGAGAGATACGCAGTATTTT
- TRBJ1-2 - TRBV5-1 CASSLRQGGGYTF TGCGCCAGCAGCTTGAGGCAGGGAGGTGGCTACACCTTC
- TRBJ1-3 - TRBV5-1 CASSLEAYNSGNTIYF TGCGCCAGCAGCTTGGAAGCGTACAACTCTGGAAACACCATATATTTT
- TRBJ1-2 TRBD1 TRBV10-3 CAIDGTGYGYTF TGTGCCATCGACGGGACAGGGTATGGCTACACCTTC
- TRBJ2-3 TRBD2 TRBV18 CASSPGPQTSGHPTDTQYF TGTGCCAGCTCACCGGGCCCGCAGACTAGCGGCCACCCCACAGATACGCAGTATTTT
- TRBJ2-1 - TRBV6-2/TRBV6-3 CASSQLRQGGNEQFF TGTGCCAGCAGTCAACTCCGACAGGGAGGGAATGAGCAGTTCTTC
- TRBJ1-1 TRBD1 TRBV25-1 CASSATGTGSLKAFF TGTGCCAGCAGTGCAACCGGGACAGGGAGTCTTAAAGCTTTCTTT
- TRBJ1-1 - TRBV5-1 CASSLRSYTEAFF TGCGCCAGCAGCCTCAGGTCCTACACTGAAGCTTTCTTT
- TRBJ1-1 - TRBV12-3/TRBV12-4 CASSSGLGEAFF TGTGCCAGCAGCTCGGGGCTGGGAGAAGCTTTCTTT
- TRBJ1-2 - TRBV10-3 CAISGRTDYGYTF TGTGCCATCAGTGGAAGGACGGACTATGGCTACACCTTC
- TRBJ2-4 TRBD2 TRBV6-2/TRBV6-3 CASSSRLAERRNIQYF TGTGCCAGCAGTTCCCGACTAGCGGAGAGGCGGAACATTCAGTACTTC
- TRBJ2-5 TRBD2 TRBV3-1/TRBV3-2 CASSQEGQRGPQETQYF TGTGCCAGCAGCCAAGAGGGCCAGCGGGGGCCTCAAGAGACCCAGTACTTC
- TRBJ2-6 - TRBV30 CACPGQWSGANVLTF TGTGCCTGTCCCGGACAGTGGTCTGGGGCCAACGTCCTGACTTTC
few TRBJ2-2 - TRBV5-1 CASKEANTGELFF TGCGCCAGCAAGGAGGCGAACACCGGGGAGCTGTTTTTT
- TRBJ1-2 TRBD1 TRBV30 CAWIGTENYGYTF TGTGCCTGGATAGGGACAGAGAACTATGGCTACACCTTC
- TRBJ1-3 - TRBV4-2 CASSQDGMGAPGNTIYF TGTGCCAGCAGCCAAGATGGCATGGGGGCCCCCGGAAACACCATATATTTT
- TRBJ2-3 TRBD1 TRBV25-1 CASSWTGGRTDTQYF TGTGCCAGCAGTTGGACAGGGGGCCGCACAGATACGCAGTATTTT
- TRBJ2-1 TRBD2 TRBV5-1 CASSSQPGTSGLNEQFF TGCGCCAGCAGCAGCCAACCGGGGACTAGCGGGTTAAATGAGCAGTTCTTC
- TRBJ1-3 TRBD1 TRBV7-8 CASSSGQGGTGNTIYF TGTGCCAGCAGCTCTGGACAGGGTGGAACTGGAAACACCATATATTTT
- TRBJ1-5 - TRBV7-8 CASSLQGGSNQPQHF TGTGCCAGCAGCTTACAGGGAGGCAGCAATCAGCCCCAGCATTTT
- TRBJ2-3 TRBD2 TRBV19 CASKGLAGTLSTDTQYF TGTGCCAGTAAGGGACTAGCGGGCACCCTAAGCACAGATACGCAGTATTTT
- TRBJ1-6 - TRBV4-3 CASSPSYSGSPLHF TGCGCCAGCAGCCCAAGTTATAGTGGGTCACCCCTCCACTTT
- TRBJ1-5 - TRBV19 CASSGLTNNQPQHF TGTGCCAGTAGTGGACTGACTAACAATCAGCCCCAGCATTTT
- TRBJ1-3 - TRBV9 CASSVEGGNTIYF TGTGCCAGCAGCGTTGAGGGGGGAAACACCATATATTTT
- TRBJ1-2 TRBD1 TRBV18 CASSPRDRTGYTF TGTGCCAGCTCACCACGGGACAGGACTGGCTACACCTTC
- TRBJ1-1 - TRBV28 CASRAQGMNTEAFF TGTGCCAGCCGGGCGCAAGGGATGAACACTGAAGCTTTCTTT
- TRBJ2-2 TRBD2 TRBV5-1 CASSRTSDPTGELFF TGCGCCAGCAGTCGGACTAGCGACCCAACCGGGGAGCTGTTTTTT
- TRBJ2-4 - TRBV5-6 CASFGAPAKNIQYF TGTGCCAGCTTCGGGGCGCCAGCCAAAAACATTCAGTACTTC
once TRBJ1-1 - TRBV12-3/TRBV12-4 CASSLGGRGEAFF TGTGCCAGCAGTTTAGGGGGGAGAGGTGAAGCTTTCTTT
- TRBJ1-1 - TRBV19 CASIARLVNTEAFF TGTGCCAGTATCGCTAGGTTGGTCAACACTGAAGCTTTCTTT
- TRBJ2-5 - TRBV7-3 CASSKTGPSLGETQYF TGTGCCAGCAGCAAAACGGGACCTTCGTTGGGGGAGACCCAGTACTTC
- TRBJ2-7 - TRBV5-5 CASSIRPGSYEQYF TGTGCCAGCAGCATCCGACCCGGGTCCTACGAGCAGTACTTC
- TRBJ2-1 - TRBV10-3 CAISEVLIDEQFF TGTGCCATCAGTGAGGTCCTAATCGATGAGCAGTTCTTC